This TCR beta chain came from a study of OX40 agonist ivuxolimab in advanced cancers. The germline gives CDR1 MNHEY, CDR2 SMNVEV (reference sequence). The trim removed 5 bases at V and 11 bases at J, leaving 9 bases unmatched. The CDR3 has 13 residues. Sequencing used immunoSEQ multiplex PCR; TCRdb keeps in-frame clones, though not all of them. The sample contains approximately 68,000 clones, approximately 84% of which appear only once. The sequencing used CD4+ or CD8+ T cells sorted from blood, collected in a trial of the OX40 agonist ivuxolimab. The chain links TRBV27 to TRBJ2-3; 8 bases are a match to TRBD2. The sequence came from an adult with an advanced solid tumor such as melanoma, head and neck, liver or kidney cancer. CDR3 sequence: CASSTRGLAGQYF. The CDR3 DNA reads TGTGCCAGCAGTACACGGGGGCTAGCGGGGCAGTATTTT.